The 5 T cell receptor beta chains below all came from one sample that was sequenced in a study of blood T cells in healthy people across ages. Using a J-beta primer mix together with a sample-barcoded 5' primer, a second PCR was run for roughly 7 to 12 cycles. TCRdb recomputed calls from the 5' RACE reads with MiXCR, one row per CDR3 protein. The profile shows about 830,000 distinct CDR3 sequences, around 68% of them singletons. The material sequenced was blood. The receptors come from a man younger than 40 in good health.

About this clonotype: The junction does not match germline at one end; this may be a read error. V gene TRBV9 combines with J gene TRBJ2-1; possibly TRBD2 for D (6 bases). Germline CDR1 is SGDLS and CDR2 is YYNGEE. The CDR3 extends over 16 amino acids. In DNA, the CDR3 is TGTGCCAACAGCGTAGGCGGGGCCCACTCCTACAATGAGCAGTTCTTC. Protein product: CANSVGGAHSYNEQFF. Looking up the rest from reference TRBV9 and TRBJ2-1 gives the full variable domain: DSGVTQTPKHLITATGQRVTLRCSPRSGDLSVYWYQQSLDQGLQFLIQYYNGEERAKGNILERFSAQQFPDLHSELNLSSLELGDSALYFCANSVGGAHSYNEQFFGPGTRLTVL.

CDR3 nucleotide sequence: TGCAGCGTTGGACAGGGGGAGTCCTACGAGCAGTACTTC. Translating gives CSVGQGESYEQYF. The gene calls are TRBV29-1 and TRBJ2-7; 9 bases are shared with TRBD1. Germline assignment: CDR1 SQVTM and CDR2 ANQGSEA. The V segment lost 4 bases and the J segment 1 base; nucleotides outside the gene matches: 2. The CDR3 is 13 amino acids.

The chain carries TRBV10-3 and TRBJ2-2, with D perhaps TRBD1 or TRBD2 (6 bases each). This CDR3 is built from 15 residues. V lost 6 bases, J lost 7 bases, and 18 bases lay in between. Germline V gene data show CDR1 as ENHRY and CDR2 as SYGVKD. CDR3: CAISAEQGGGGELFF. The CDR3 DNA reads as TGTGCCATCAGCGCCGAACAGGGAGGAGGCGGGGAGCTGTTTTTT.

This clonotype showed up just a few times. The V gene is TRBV5-1, the J gene TRBJ2-1; D is possibly TRBD1 or TRBD2 (5 bases each). Trimming removed 5 bases from V and 8 bases from J, with 20 bases in between. CDR3 length: 15 amino acids. The germline gives CDR1 SGHRS, CDR2 YFSETQ. The CDR3 bases are TGCGCCAGCAGGAAGTTAGGGGACCCTAGGGATGAGCAGTTCTTC. It translates to CASRKLGDPRDEQFF. Filled out from reference TRBV5-1 and TRBJ2-1, the complete variable domain reads KAGVTQTPRYLIKTRGQQVTLSCSPISGHRSVSWYQQTPGQGLQFLFEYFSETQRNKGNFPGRFSGRQFSNSRSEMNVSTLELGDSALYLCASRKLGDPRDEQFFGPGTRLTVL.

This chain links TRBV5-1 with TRBJ2-3; possibly TRBD1 for D (6 bases). With 6 bases removed from V and 2 bases from J, the gap between germline ends came to 13 bases. The CDR3 length is 14 residues. In germline, CDR1 is SGHRS, CDR2 YFSETQ. The CDR3 loop reads CASIAGVNTDTQYF. CDR3 nucleotides: TGCGCCAGCATCGCAGGGGTAAACACAGATACGCAGTATTTT.